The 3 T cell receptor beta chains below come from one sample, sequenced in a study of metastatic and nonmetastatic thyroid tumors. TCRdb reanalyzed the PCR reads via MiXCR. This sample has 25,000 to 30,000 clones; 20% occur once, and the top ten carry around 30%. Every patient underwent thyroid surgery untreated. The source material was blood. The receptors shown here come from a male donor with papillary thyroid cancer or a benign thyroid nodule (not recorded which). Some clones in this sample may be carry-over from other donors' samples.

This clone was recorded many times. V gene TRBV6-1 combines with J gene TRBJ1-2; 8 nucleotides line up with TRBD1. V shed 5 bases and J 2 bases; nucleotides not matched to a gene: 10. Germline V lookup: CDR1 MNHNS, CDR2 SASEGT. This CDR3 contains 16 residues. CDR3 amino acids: CASSLTGAKLNYGYTF. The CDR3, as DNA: TGTGCCAGCAGTTTGACAGGGGCGAAATTAAACTATGGCTACACCTTC.

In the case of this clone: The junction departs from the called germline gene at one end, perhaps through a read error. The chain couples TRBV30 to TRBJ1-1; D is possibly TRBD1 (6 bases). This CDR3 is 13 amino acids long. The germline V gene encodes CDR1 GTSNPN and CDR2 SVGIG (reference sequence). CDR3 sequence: CDWQGIWGTEGFF. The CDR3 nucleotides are TGTGACTGGCAGGGGATTTGGGGCACTGAAGGTTTCTTT.

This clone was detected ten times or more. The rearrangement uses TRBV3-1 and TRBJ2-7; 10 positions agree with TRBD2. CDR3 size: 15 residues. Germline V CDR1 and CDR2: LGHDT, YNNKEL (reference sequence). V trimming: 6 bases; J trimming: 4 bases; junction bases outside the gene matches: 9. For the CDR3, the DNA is TGTGCCAGCAGGTCGGCTAGCGGGAGTGTGTACGAGCAGTACTTC. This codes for CASRSASGSVYEQYF.